One sample yielded the 9 T cell receptor beta chains listed below, sequenced in a study of cytomegalovirus exposure and HLA in healthy donors. Sequencing was performed with immunoSEQ multiplex PCR; in TCRdb, only in-frame clones are kept and a portion is missing. The sample consists of roughly 330,000 clones, around 90% of them appearing once. Sample: PBMCs. Receptors were obtained from a woman in her twenties or thirties in good health and CMV-seropositive.

The chain is built from TRBV13 and TRBJ2-7, with unresolved D. The germline V and J ends were trimmed by 1 base and 4 bases, with 5 bases remaining between them. This CDR3 region has 12 residues. Per germline, CDR1 PRHDT and CDR2 FYEKMQ (reference sequence). For the CDR3, the DNA is TGTGCCAGCAGCTTAGAAGCTTACGAGCAGTACTTC. Translation: CASSLEAYEQYF.

Of note for this clone: Distinct nucleotide sequences in the sample also encode this CDR3. V gene TRBV27 combines with J gene TRBJ2-1, with D unresolved. The CDR3 runs to 13 residues. Trimming shortened V by 0 bases and J by 2 bases, and 2 bases separated the two germline ends. Germline V gene data show CDR1 as MNHEY and CDR2 as SMNVEV (reference sequence). The CDR3 DNA follows: TGTGCCAGCAGTTTATCTCCCTACAATGAGCAGTTCTTC. Amino acid sequence: CASSLSPYNEQFF.

This clone was counted a single time. The chain carries TRBV6-8 and TRBJ2-3; no firm D call. The V end lost 3 bases, the J end lost 2 bases, and 9 bases lay between the germline ends. Per the germline V gene, CDR1 is MNHGY and CDR2 is SAAAGT. The CDR3 runs 14 residues. CDR3 sequence (DNA): TGTGCCAGCAGTTATTACTACACCACAGATACGCAGTATTTT. This encodes CASSYYYTTDTQYF.

This chain links TRBV4-1 with TRBJ2-7; 7 nucleotides line up with TRBD1. This CDR3 is built from 14 residues. Germline CDR1 is MGHRA and CDR2 is YSYEKL. Losses at the gene ends were 4 bases for V and 0 bases for J; bases not matched to a gene: 3. CDR3: CASSLGTDSYEQYF. The CDR3 coding sequence is TGCGCCAGCAGCCTCGGGACAGACTCCTACGAGCAGTACTTC.

The V and J genes are TRBV29-1 and TRBJ2-7, with D perhaps TRBD2 (6 bases). The germline V gene has CDR1 SQVTM and CDR2 ANQGSEA. V lost 8 bases and J 4 bases, leaving 15 bases between the germline ends. The CDR3 is 12 residues long. The CDR3: CSPRPGRYEQYF. The CDR3 DNA follows: TGCAGCCCGCGCCCAGGGAGGTACGAGCAGTACTTC.

The chain couples TRBV6-5 to TRBJ1-4; 7 bases map to TRBD1. The germline CDR1 and CDR2 sequences are MNHEY and SVGAGI. This CDR3 has 15 amino acids. V gave up 2 bases and J gave up 8 bases; unmatched junction bases: 8. CDR3 loop: CASSYNRGGFEKLFF. The CDR3 DNA follows: TGTGCCAGCAGTTACAACAGGGGAGGCTTCGAAAAACTGTTTTTT.

The CDR3 is CASSLAPGQGNGGYTF. DNA of the CDR3: TGCGCCAGCAGCCTGGCCCCCGGACAGGGCAACGGTGGCTACACCTTC. The rearrangement joins TRBV5-1 to TRBJ1-2; 8 nucleotides line up with TRBD1. Germline-derived CDR1 and CDR2 are SGHRS and YFSETQ. CDR3 size: 16 residues. With V trimmed by 4 bases and J by 7 bases, 15 bases remained unmatched.

The rearrangement uses TRBV9 and TRBJ2-3; D is uncertain. The V end was cut by 1 base, the J end by 1 base, with 7 bases between. The CDR3 totals 14 residues. The germline gives CDR1 SGDLS, CDR2 YYNGEE. The CDR3 nucleotides are TGTGCCAGCAGCGTATTGACCGGCACAGATACGCAGTATTTT. It is translated as CASSVLTGTDTQYF.

A note on this clone: Other nucleotide sequences from this sample produce the same CDR3. The V call is TRBV27, the J call TRBJ2-2; no definite D call. Germline values: CDR1 MNHEY, CDR2 SMNVEV (reference sequence). The CDR3 runs to 14 residues. The V end lost 3 bases, the J end lost 2 bases, and 7 bases lay between the germline ends. The CDR3 coding sequence is TGTGCCAGCAGTTTCCGACAAAACACCGGGGAGCTGTTTTTT. Its protein product is CASSFRQNTGELFF.